The clone carrying this TCR beta chain occurred once. This sample was taken from a study of blood T cell dynamics during melanoma immunotherapy. CDR3 length: 14 amino acids. Trimming stripped 7 bases from V and 2 bases from J, with 14 bases between. Germline lookup yields CDR1 MNHNY and CDR2 SVGAGI (reference sequence). As for time point: week 3, after first cycle of checkpoint inhibitor. Sampling occurred pretreatment (T0) and at week 3 (W3), after cycle one of checkpoint blockade. The method was immunoSEQ multiplex PCR; TCRdb's version includes in-frame clones alone and lacks a portion of them. The data show around 10,000 clones, with 80% seen just once and 20% to 25% held by the top ten.

The sample consisted of blood, taken from a patient treated with checkpoint blockade. This chain links TRBV6-6 with TRBJ1-1, with D possibly TRBD1 on 5 matching bases. This clonotype was obtained from a human donor with melanoma. The CDR3 nucleotides read TGTGCCAGCAACACACGACAGCGAAACACTGAAGCTTTCTTT. Translated: CASNTRQRNTEAFF.